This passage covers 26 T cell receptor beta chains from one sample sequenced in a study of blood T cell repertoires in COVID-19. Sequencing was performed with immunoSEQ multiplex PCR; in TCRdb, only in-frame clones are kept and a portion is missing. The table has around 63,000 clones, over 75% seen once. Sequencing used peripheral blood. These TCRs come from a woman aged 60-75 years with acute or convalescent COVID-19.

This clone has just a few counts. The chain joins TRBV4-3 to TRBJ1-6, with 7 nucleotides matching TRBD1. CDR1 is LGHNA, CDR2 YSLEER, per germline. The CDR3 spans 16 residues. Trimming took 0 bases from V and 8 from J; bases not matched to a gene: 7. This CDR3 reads CASSQDTGVGDSPLHF. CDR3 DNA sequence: TGCGCCAGCAGCCAAGATACAGGGGTTGGGGATTCACCCCTCCACTTT.

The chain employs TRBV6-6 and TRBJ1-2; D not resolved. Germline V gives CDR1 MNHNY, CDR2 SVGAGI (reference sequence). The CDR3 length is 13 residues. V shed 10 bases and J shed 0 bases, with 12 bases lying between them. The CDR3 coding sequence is TGTGCCACCTCCCCACAGTCTAACTATGGCTACACCTTC. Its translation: CATSPQSNYGYTF.

CDR3 bases: TGCAGCGTTGGGGACAGGGTTAATTCACCCCTCCACTTT. It is translated as CSVGDRVNSPLHF. V is TRBV29-1 and J is TRBJ1-6; TRBD1 matches 9 bases. Per germline, CDR1 SQVTM and CDR2 ANQGSEA. J was trimmed by 6 bases and V by 4 bases; bases with no gene match: 1. The CDR3 runs to 13 residues. Based on the CDR3 plus reference TRBV29-1 and TRBJ1-6, the full variable domain is SAVISQKPSRDICQRGTSLTIQCQVDSQVTMMFWYRQQPGQSLTLIATANQGSEATYESGFVIDKFPISRPNLTFSTLTVSNMSPEDSSIYLCSVGDRVNSPLHFGNGTRLTVT.

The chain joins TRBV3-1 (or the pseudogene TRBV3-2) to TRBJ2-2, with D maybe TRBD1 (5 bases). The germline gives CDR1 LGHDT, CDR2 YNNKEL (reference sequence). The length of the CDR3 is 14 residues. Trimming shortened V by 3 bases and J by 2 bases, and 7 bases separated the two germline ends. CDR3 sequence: CASSQGLNTGELFF. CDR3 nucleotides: TGTGCCAGCAGCCAGGGGCTTAACACCGGGGAGCTGTTTTTT.

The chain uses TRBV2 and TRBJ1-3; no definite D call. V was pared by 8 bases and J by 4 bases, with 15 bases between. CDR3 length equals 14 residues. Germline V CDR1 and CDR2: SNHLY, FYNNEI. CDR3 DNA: TGTGCCAGCGAAGGAACACGAGGGGGAAACACCATATATTTT. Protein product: CASEGTRGGNTIYF.

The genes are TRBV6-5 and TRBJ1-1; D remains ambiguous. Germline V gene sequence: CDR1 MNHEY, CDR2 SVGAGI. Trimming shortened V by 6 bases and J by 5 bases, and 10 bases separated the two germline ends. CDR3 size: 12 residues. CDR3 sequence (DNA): TGTGCCAGCAGCCGCGGATTGACTGAAGCTTTCTTT. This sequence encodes CASSRGLTEAFF.

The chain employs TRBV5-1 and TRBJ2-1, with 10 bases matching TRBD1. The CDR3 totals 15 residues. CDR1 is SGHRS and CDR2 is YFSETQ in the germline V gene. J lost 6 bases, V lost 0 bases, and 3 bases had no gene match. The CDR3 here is CASSLEDRGANEQFF. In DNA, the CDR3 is TGCGCCAGCAGCTTGGAGGACAGGGGGGCCAATGAGCAGTTCTTC.

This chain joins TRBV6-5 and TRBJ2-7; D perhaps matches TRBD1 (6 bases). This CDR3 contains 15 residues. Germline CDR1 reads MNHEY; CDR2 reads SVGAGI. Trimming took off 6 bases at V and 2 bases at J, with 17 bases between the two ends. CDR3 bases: TGTGCCAGCAGCAGACAGGTGTATGGGGCCTACGAGCAGTACGTC. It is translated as CASSRQVYGAYEQYV.

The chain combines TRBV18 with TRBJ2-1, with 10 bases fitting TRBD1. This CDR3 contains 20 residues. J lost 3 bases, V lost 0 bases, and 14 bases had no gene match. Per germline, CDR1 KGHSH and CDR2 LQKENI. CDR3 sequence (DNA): TGTGCCAGCTCACCACCCCCCGGGACAGGGGCCCGTTTTAACTACAATGAGCAGTTCTTC. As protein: CASSPPPGTGARFNYNEQFF. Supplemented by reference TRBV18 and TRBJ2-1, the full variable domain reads NAGVMQNPRHLVRRRGQEARLRCSPMKGHSHVYWYRQLPEEGLKFMVYLQKENIIDESGMPKERFSAEFPKEGPSILRIQQVVRGDSAAYFCASSPPPGTGARFNYNEQFFGPGTRLTVL.

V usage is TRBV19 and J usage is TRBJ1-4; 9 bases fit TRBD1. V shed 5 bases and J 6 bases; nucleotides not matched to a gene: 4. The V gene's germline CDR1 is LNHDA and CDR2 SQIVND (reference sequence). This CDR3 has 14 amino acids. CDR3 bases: TGTGCCAGTAGTCTTGGGACAGGGCATGAAAAACTGTTTTTT. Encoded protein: CASSLGTGHEKLFF.

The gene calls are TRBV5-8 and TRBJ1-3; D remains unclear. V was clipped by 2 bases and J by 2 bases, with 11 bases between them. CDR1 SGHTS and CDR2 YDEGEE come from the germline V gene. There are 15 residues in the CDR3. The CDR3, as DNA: TGTGCCAGCAGCTTCGCGGGGTGGACTGGAAACACCATATATTTT. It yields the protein CASSFAGWTGNTIYF.

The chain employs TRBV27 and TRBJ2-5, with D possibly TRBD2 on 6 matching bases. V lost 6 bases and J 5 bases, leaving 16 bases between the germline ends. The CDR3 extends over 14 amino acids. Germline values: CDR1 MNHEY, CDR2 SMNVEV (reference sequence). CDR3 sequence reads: CASSRRRDGETQYF. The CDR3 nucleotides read TGTGCCAGCAGCCGACGGAGGGACGGGGAGACCCAGTACTTC.

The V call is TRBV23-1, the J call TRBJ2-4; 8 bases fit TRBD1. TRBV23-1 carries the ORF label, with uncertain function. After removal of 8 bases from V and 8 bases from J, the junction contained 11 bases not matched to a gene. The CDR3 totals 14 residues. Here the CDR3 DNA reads TGCGCCAGCCCATACCTTGAACAGGGGGACATTCAGTACTTC. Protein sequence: CASPYLEQGDIQYF.

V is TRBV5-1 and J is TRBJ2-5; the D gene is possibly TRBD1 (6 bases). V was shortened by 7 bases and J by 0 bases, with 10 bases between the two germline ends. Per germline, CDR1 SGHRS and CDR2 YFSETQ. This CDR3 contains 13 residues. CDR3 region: CASGTGYQETQYF. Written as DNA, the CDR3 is TGCGCCAGCGGAACAGGGTACCAAGAGACCCAGTACTTC.

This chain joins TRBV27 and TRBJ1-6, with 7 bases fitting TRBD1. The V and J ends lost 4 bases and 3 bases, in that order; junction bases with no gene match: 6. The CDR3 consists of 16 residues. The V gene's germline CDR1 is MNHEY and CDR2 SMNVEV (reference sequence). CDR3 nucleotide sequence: TGTGCCAGCAGTTCCACCCGACAGGGCTATAATTCACCCCTCCACTTT. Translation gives CASSSTRQGYNSPLHF.

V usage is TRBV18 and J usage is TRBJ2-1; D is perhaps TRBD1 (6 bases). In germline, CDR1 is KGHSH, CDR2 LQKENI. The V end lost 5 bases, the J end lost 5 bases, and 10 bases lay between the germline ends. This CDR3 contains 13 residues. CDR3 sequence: CASSSGQNNEQFF. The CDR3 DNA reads TGTGCCAGCTCATCCGGACAGAACAATGAGCAGTTCTTC.

This CDR3 reads CASSIDGQVWQPQHF. The CDR3 bases are TGTGCCAGTAGTATAGACGGACAGGTCTGGCAGCCCCAGCATTTT. The chain employs TRBV19 and TRBJ1-5; TRBD1 matches 7 bases. V dropped 0 bases and J dropped 7; count of bases not matched to a gene: 6. Germline CDR1 reads LNHDA; CDR2 reads SQIVND (reference sequence). The CDR3 length is 15 residues.

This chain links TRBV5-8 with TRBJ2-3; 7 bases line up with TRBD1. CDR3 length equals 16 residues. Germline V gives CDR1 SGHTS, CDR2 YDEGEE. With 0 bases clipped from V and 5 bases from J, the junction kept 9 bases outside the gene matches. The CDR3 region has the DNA TGTGCCAGCAGCTTGGGAGGGGGCGGTCGGCTAGATACGCAGTATTTT. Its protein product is CASSLGGGGRLDTQYF.

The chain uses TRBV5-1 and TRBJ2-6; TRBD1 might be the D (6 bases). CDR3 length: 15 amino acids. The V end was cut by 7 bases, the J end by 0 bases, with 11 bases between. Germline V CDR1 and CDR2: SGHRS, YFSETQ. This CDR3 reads CASWRGGSGANVLTF. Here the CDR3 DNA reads TGCGCCAGCTGGAGAGGGGGCTCTGGGGCCAACGTCCTGACTTTC.

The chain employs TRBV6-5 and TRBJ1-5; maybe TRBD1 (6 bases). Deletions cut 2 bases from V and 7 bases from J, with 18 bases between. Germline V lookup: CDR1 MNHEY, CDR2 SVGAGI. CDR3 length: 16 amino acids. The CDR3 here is CASSYVRQATTQPQHF. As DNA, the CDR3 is TGTGCCAGCAGTTACGTTAGACAGGCCACTACCCAGCCCCAGCATTTT.

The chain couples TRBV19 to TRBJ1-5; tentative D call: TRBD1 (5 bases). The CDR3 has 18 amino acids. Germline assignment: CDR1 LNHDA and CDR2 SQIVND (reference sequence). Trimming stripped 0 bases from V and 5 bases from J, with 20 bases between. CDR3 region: CASSIDGGRGPGDQPQHF. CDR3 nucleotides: TGTGCCAGTAGTATAGATGGCGGTAGAGGGCCGGGGGATCAGCCCCAGCATTTT.

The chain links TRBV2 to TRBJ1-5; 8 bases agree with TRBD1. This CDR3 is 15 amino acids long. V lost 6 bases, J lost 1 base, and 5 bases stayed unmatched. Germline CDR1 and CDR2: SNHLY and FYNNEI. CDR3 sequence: CASSRTGISNQPQHF. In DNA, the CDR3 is TGTGCCAGCAGCCGGACAGGGATCAGCAATCAGCCCCAGCATTTT.

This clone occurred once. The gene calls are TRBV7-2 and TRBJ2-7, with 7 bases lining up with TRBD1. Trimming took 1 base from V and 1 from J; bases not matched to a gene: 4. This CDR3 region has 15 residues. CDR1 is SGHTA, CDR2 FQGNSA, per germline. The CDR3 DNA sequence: TGTGCCAGCAGCTTAGGAGGGGGCGCTTCCTACGAGCAGTACGTC. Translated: CASSLGGGASYEQYV.

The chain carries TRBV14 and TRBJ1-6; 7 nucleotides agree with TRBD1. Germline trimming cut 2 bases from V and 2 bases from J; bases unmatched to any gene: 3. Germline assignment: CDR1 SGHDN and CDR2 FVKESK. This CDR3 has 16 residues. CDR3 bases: TGTGCCAGCAGCCAAAGAGGGGGCGCCTATAATTCACCCCTCCACTTT. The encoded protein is CASSQRGGAYNSPLHF. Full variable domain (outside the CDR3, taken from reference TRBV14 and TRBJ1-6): EAGVTQFPSHSVIEKGQTVTLRCDPISGHDNLYWYRRVMGKEIKFLLHFVKESKQDESGMPNNRFLAERTGGTYSTLKVQPAELEDSGVYFCASSQRGGAYNSPLHFGNGTRLTVT.

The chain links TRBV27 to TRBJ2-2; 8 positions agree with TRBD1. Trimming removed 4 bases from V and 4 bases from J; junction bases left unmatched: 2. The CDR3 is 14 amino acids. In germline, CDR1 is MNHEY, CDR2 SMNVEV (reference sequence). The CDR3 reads CASSSQGGTGELFF. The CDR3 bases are TGTGCCAGCAGTTCACAGGGGGGCACCGGGGAGCTGTTTTTT.

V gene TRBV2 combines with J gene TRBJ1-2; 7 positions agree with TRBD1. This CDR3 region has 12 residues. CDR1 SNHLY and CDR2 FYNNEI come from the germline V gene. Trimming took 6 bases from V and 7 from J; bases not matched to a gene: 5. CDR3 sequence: CASSETGTGYTF. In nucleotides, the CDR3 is TGTGCCAGCAGCGAGACAGGGACTGGCTACACCTTC.